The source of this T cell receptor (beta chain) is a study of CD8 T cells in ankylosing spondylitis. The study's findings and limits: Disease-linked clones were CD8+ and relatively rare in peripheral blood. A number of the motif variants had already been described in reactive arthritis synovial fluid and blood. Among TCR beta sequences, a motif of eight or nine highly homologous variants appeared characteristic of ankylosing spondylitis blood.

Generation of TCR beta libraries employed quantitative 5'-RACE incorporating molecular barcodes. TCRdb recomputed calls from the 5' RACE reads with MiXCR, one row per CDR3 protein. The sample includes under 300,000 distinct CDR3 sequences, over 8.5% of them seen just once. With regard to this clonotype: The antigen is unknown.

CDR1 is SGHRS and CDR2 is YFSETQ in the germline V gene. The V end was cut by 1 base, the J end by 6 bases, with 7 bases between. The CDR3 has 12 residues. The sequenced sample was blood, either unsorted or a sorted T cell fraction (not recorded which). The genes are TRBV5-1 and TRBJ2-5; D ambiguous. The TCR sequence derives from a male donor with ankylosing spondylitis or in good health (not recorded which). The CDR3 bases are TGCGCCAGCAGCTTGTATGGGCAGACCCAGTACTTC. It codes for CASSLYGQTQYF.